These 30 T cell receptor beta chains came from one sample sequenced in a study of blood T cell repertoires in COVID-19. Method: immunoSEQ multiplex PCR; TCRdb's copy keeps in-frame clones and lacks some. The sample lists just under 95,000 clones; roughly 80% were seen once. The sequencing input was peripheral blood. These receptors all come from a human donor in a cohort sampled during active COVID-19.

V gene TRBV6-6 combines with J gene TRBJ2-3; D is ambiguous. Trimming pared 2 bases from V and 0 bases from J, leaving 3 bases between. CDR3 length: 13 amino acids. Germline-derived CDR1 and CDR2 are MNHNY and SVGAGI (reference sequence). The DNA of the CDR3 is TGTGCCAGCAGTTACATAAGCACAGATACGCAGTATTTT. Encoded protein: CASSYISTDTQYF.

The chain uses TRBV6-5 and TRBJ2-7; 7 bases align to TRBD1. CDR3 length: 13 residues. Losses at the gene ends were 8 bases for V and 0 bases for J; bases not matched to a gene: 4. Germline CDR1 MNHEY, CDR2 SVGAGI. The CDR3 here is CASGRDSSYEQYF. CDR3 sequence (DNA): TGTGCCAGCGGTCGGGACAGCTCCTACGAGCAGTACTTC.

This clone has only a few counts. The chain has TRBV5-1 and TRBJ2-7, with 7 nucleotides matching TRBD1. There are 14 residues in the CDR3. CDR1 is SGHRS and CDR2 is YFSETQ in the germline V gene. V shed 0 bases, J shed 3 bases, and the junction held 3 bases outside the gene matches. CDR3 in DNA: TGCGCCAGCAGCTTGGAAGGGACAGTCTACGAGCAGTACTTC. Translated: CASSLEGTVYEQYF.

The chain recombines TRBV18 with TRBJ2-7; 8 bases match TRBD1. Trimming removed 5 bases from V and 4 bases from J; junction bases left unmatched: 7. Germline CDR1 and CDR2: KGHSH and LQKENI. CDR3 size: 14 residues. The CDR3 here is CASSSTGVPYEQYF. The CDR3 bases are TGTGCCAGCTCATCGACAGGGGTCCCGTACGAGCAGTACTTC.

This clone turned up a few times. V is TRBV7-9 and J is TRBJ2-4; 13 bases match TRBD2. Per germline, CDR1 SEHNR and CDR2 FQNEAQ (reference sequence). CDR3 length: 19 amino acids. Trimming took 4 bases from V and 0 from J; bases not matched to a gene: 9. The DNA for the CDR3 is TGTGCCAGCAGCTCCGGGACTAGCGGGGCCACCTTAGCCAAAAACATTCAGTACTTC. Translated, it gives CASSSGTSGATLAKNIQYF.

CDR3: CASQPGQGDLANEKLFF. DNA of the CDR3: TGTGCCAGCCAACCGGGACAGGGGGATTTGGCTAATGAAAAACTGTTTTTT. The gene calls are TRBV2 and TRBJ1-4, with TRBD1 matching 11 bases. CDR3 size: 17 residues. Germline V gene data show CDR1 as SNHLY and CDR2 as FYNNEI. After removal of 8 bases from V and 3 bases from J, the junction contained 11 bases not matched to a gene.

This sequence joins TRBV18 and TRBJ1-1; D unclear. The CDR3 loop spans 13 amino acids. Germline V gene lookup returns CDR1 KGHSH and CDR2 LQKENI. Trimming cost V 4 bases and J 1 base, with 7 bases left between them. Here the CDR3 DNA reads TGTGCCAGCTCACTACAGAAGAACACTGAAGCTTTCTTT. Translating it yields CASSLQKNTEAFF.

The chain employs TRBV4-1 and TRBJ2-7; TRBD1 agrees at 9 bases. Per the germline V gene, CDR1 is MGHRA and CDR2 is YSYEKL. The CDR3 covers 13 residues. Trimming cost V 4 bases and J 6 bases; bases outside gene matches: 4. The CDR3 DNA reads as TGCGCCAGCAGCCCGGGACAGGGTTTCGAGCAGTACTTC. Protein product: CASSPGQGFEQYF.

The DNA for the CDR3 is TGTGCCAGCAGTCCCATCAGCGGGAGTTCCTACGAGCAGTACTTC. This sequence encodes CASSPISGSSYEQYF. The chain employs TRBV7-9 and TRBJ2-7, with TRBD2 matching 8 bases. This CDR3 contains 15 residues. The junction had 8 bases not matched to a gene; V was cut back by 6 bases and J by 1 base. From germline, CDR1 is SEHNR and CDR2 FQNEAQ (reference sequence).

This clone was found a few times. This sequence joins TRBV19 and TRBJ2-5; TRBD2 aligns across 7 bases. The germline V gene encodes CDR1 LNHDA and CDR2 SQIVND (reference sequence). The CDR3 sequence is 15 residues long. With 3 bases clipped from V and 0 bases from J, the junction kept 4 bases outside the gene matches. CDR3 in DNA: TGTGCCAGTAGTATGTGGGGGGGTTACCAAGAGACCCAGTACTTC. It codes for CASSMWGGYQETQYF.

The gene calls are TRBV2 and TRBJ2-2; TRBD1 might be the D (5 bases). The V end was cut by 5 bases, the J end by 5 bases, with 15 bases between. The CDR3 contains 15 residues. From germline, CDR1 is SNHLY and CDR2 FYNNEI. CDR3 sequence reads: CASSRSGLRTGELFF. For the CDR3, the DNA is TGTGCCAGCAGTCGATCAGGGCTCCGGACCGGGGAGCTGTTTTTT.

V is TRBV24-1 and J is TRBJ1-5; tentatively, D is TRBD1 (6 bases). The CDR3 consists of 15 residues. The V gene's germline CDR1 is KGHDR and CDR2 SFDVKD. V dropped 4 bases and J dropped 4 bases, with 13 bases sitting between them. CDR3 amino acids: CATSDHGTRNQPQHF. As DNA, the CDR3 is TGTGCCACCAGTGACCACGGGACACGTAATCAGCCCCAGCATTTT.

The V and J genes are TRBV3-1 (or the pseudogene TRBV3-2) and TRBJ1-1; D gene ambiguous. This CDR3 contains 15 residues. Deletions cut 4 bases from V and 0 bases from J, with 12 bases between. CDR1 is LGHDT and CDR2 is YNNKEL in the germline V gene (reference sequence). In DNA form, the CDR3 reads TGTGCCAGCAGCCCCTCGGCAGGAATGAACACTGAAGCTTTCTTT. It is translated as CASSPSAGMNTEAFF.

This clone was detected only a few times. CDR3 sequence: CASSSLGRQRSYEQYF. The CDR3 DNA follows: TGTGCCAGCAGCTCCCTTGGCAGGCAACGATCCTACGAGCAGTACTTC. V usage is TRBV11-2 and J usage is TRBJ2-7; D call uncertain. Germline V lookup: CDR1 SGHAT, CDR2 FQNNGV. The V gene lost 4 bases and the J gene lost 1 base, with 17 bases spanning the gap. This CDR3 comprises 16 residues.

Points on this clone: The junction departs from germline at one end; a sequencing error may be responsible. CDR3 region: CASTLIGANVLTF. DNA of the CDR3: TGTGCCAGCACCTTAATAGGGGCCAACGTCCTGACTTTC. The rearrangement links TRBV7-2 to TRBJ2-6; D not resolved. The CDR3 is 13 residues long. CDR1 is SGHTA and CDR2 is FQGNSA in the germline V gene.

The CDR3 nucleotides are TGTGCCAGCAGTCATGGGGCAGGTCGCGCAGATACGCAGTATTTT. This gives the protein CASSHGAGRADTQYF. This rearrangement joins TRBV5-5 to TRBJ2-3, with TRBD1 as a possible D gene (5 bases). CDR3 length equals 15 residues. Germline lookup yields CDR1 SGHKS and CDR2 YYEKEE (reference sequence). The V end lost 5 bases, the J end lost 4 bases, and 17 bases lay between the germline ends. Complete variable domain (other parts from reference TRBV5-5 and TRBJ2-3): DAGVTQSPTHLIKTRGQQVTLRCSPISGHKSVSWYQQVLGQGPQFIFQYYEKEERGRGNFPDRFSARQFPNYSSELNVNALLLGDSALYLCASSHGAGRADTQYFGPGTRLTVL.

This chain connects TRBV7-3 to TRBJ2-7; TRBD1 matches 9 bases. The CDR3 has 13 amino acids. Looked up from germline, CDR1 is SGHTA and CDR2 is FQGTGA. Trimming cost V 5 bases and J 3 bases; bases outside gene matches: 2. The CDR3 sequence: CASSMGQGYEQYF. The CDR3 DNA sequence: TGTGCCAGCAGCATGGGACAGGGCTACGAGCAGTACTTC.

The V call is TRBV5-1, the J call TRBJ2-1; D is undetermined. CDR3 length equals 14 residues. V shed 2 bases and J shed 6 bases, with 12 bases lying between them. CDR1 and CDR2 from the germline V gene are SGHRS and YFSETQ. The CDR3 DNA is TGCGCCAGCAGCTTCGTAGCTAGAGGCAATGAGCAGTTCTTC. Translated: CASSFVARGNEQFF.

The CDR3 coding sequence is TGTGCCAGCAGCCTTCGGGGGGGGAACACTGAAGCTTTCTTT. Amino acids: CASSLRGGNTEAFF. The V call is TRBV3-1 (or the pseudogene TRBV3-2), the J call TRBJ1-1, with a weak D call TRBD1 (5 bases). The V gene's germline CDR1 is LGHDT and CDR2 YNNKEL (reference sequence). Trimming stripped 4 bases from V and 1 base from J, with 10 bases between. CDR3 length: 14 amino acids.

The chain uses TRBV6-1 and TRBJ1-2; 8 bases align to TRBD1. CDR1 is MNHNS and CDR2 is SASEGT in the germline V gene. Losses at the gene ends were 2 bases for V and 6 bases for J; bases not matched to a gene: 11. CDR3 length: 16 amino acids. The CDR3 protein is CASSERFGQGPDGYTF. DNA of the CDR3: TGTGCCAGCAGTGAACGGTTCGGACAGGGCCCGGATGGCTACACCTTC.

This clone was recorded a few times. The CDR3 sequence: CASSIPAASSGANVLTF. CDR3 sequence (DNA): TGTGCCAGTAGTATTCCGGCAGCGAGCTCTGGGGCCAACGTCCTGACTTTC. The chain recombines TRBV19 with TRBJ2-6; no reliable D call. Between the trimmed V and J ends, which lost 3 bases and 0 bases, there was a span of 12 bases. This CDR3 comprises 17 residues. Germline V lookup: CDR1 LNHDA, CDR2 SQIVND (reference sequence).

The rearrangement uses TRBV5-6 and TRBJ1-2; D is uncertain. V shed 3 bases and J shed 8 bases, with 17 bases lying between them. Germline CDR1 is SGHDT and CDR2 is YYEEEE. The CDR3 has 14 amino acids. The CDR3 reads CASSSWWASWGYTF. CDR3 DNA: TGTGCCAGCAGCTCGTGGTGGGCTTCATGGGGCTACACCTTC.

In DNA form, the CDR3 reads TGTGCCAGTAGAACAGGGCCCTGGGGCTACACCTTC. Protein: CASRTGPWGYTF. This chain joins TRBV19 and TRBJ1-2; possible D gene TRBD1, 6 bases. The CDR3 totals 12 residues. V was pared by 6 bases and J by 8 bases, with 13 bases between. CDR1 LNHDA and CDR2 SQIVND come from the germline V gene (reference sequence).

The chain joins TRBV7-9 to TRBJ1-2; D not resolved. Germline V gives CDR1 SEHNR, CDR2 FQNEAQ (reference sequence). This CDR3 comprises 11 residues. V was clipped by 5 bases and J by 8 bases, with 9 bases between them. CDR3 sequence (DNA): TGTGCCAGCAGCACGGAGGGCGGCTACACCTTC. Its protein is CASSTEGGYTF.

The genes are TRBV5-5 and TRBJ2-3; 7 bases line up with TRBD2. Germline V lookup: CDR1 SGHKS, CDR2 YYEKEE (reference sequence). V lost 4 bases, J lost 4 bases, and 6 bases stayed unmatched. The CDR3 spans 14 residues. The chain's CDR3 is CASSPGGNSDTQYF. DNA for the CDR3: TGTGCCAGCAGCCCGGGGGGTAATTCAGATACGCAGTATTTT.

Notes on this clone: The sample contains more than one DNA sequence encoding this CDR3. This chain connects TRBV6-5 to TRBJ2-3; TRBD1 agrees at 9 bases. V lost 4 bases, J lost 4 bases, and 3 bases stayed unmatched. In germline, CDR1 is MNHEY, CDR2 SVGAGI. This CDR3 is built from 14 residues. This CDR3 reads CASSFRTGADTQYF. DNA of the CDR3: TGTGCCAGCAGTTTTCGGACAGGGGCAGATACGCAGTATTTT.

The rearrangement joins TRBV10-3 to TRBJ2-3; TRBD2 matches at 13 bases. V shed 3 bases and J 2 bases; nucleotides not matched to a gene: 8. Germline V gene lookup returns CDR1 ENHRY and CDR2 SYGVKD. The CDR3 is made up of 18 amino acids. The CDR3 region has the DNA TGTGCCATCAGTGAACTAGCGGGAGGGTACCGGCCCACAGATACGCAGTATTTT. The encoded protein is CAISELAGGYRPTDTQYF.

About this clone itself: A read error may account for a junction end that differs from germline. The chain couples TRBV20-1 to TRBJ2-7, with 14 bases that match TRBD2. This CDR3 is 11 amino acids long. The germline gives CDR1 DFQATT, CDR2 SNEGSKA (reference sequence). CDR3 coding DNA: TGCAGTGCTAAAGGGACTAGCGGGAGTGACTTC. Translation: CSAKGTSGSDF.

This chain joins TRBV12-3 or TRBV12-4 and TRBJ2-7; possible D gene TRBD2, 5 bases. There are 12 residues in the CDR3. Trimming removed 5 bases at V and 5 bases at J, with 10 bases between. CDR3 bases: TGTGCCAGCAGTCTTTTGAGGGACGAGCAGTACTTC. Protein: CASSLLRDEQYF.

The chain is built from TRBV27 and TRBJ2-6, with D perhaps matching TRBD1 (6 bases). The V end lost 8 bases, the J end lost 2 bases, and 13 bases lay between the germline ends. The CDR3 consists of 15 residues. Looked up from germline, CDR1 is MNHEY and CDR2 is SMNVEV (reference sequence). CDR3 in DNA: TGTGCCAGCGGGAAAGGGGGTGCTGGGGCCAACGTCCTGACTTTC. Amino acids: CASGKGGAGANVLTF.